This is a list of T cell receptor beta chains from one sample in a study of shared clonotypes between healthy human individuals. Sequencing was performed with immunoSEQ multiplex PCR; in TCRdb, only in-frame clones are kept and a portion is missing. Of around 500,000 clones detected, approximately 84% appear once; the ten largest clones hold 10% to 15%. Sequenced material: PBMCs. These receptors were taken from a middle-aged woman in good health. Some clones in this sample may be carry-over from other donors' samples. Each CDR3 is given with its conserved first and last residue. D genes are given only for firm matches. Not every row has a clone size; where given, it reads once, few, many or a size class.

clone_size j_call d_call v_call cdr3_aa cdr3_nt
few TRBJ2-7 - TRBV7-9 CASSQGRVSSYEQYF TGTGCCAGCAGCCAGGGTCGAGTAAGCTCCTACGAGCAGTACTTC
- TRBJ1-1 - TRBV5-1 CASSLVAGREGTEAFF TGCGCCAGCAGCTTGGTAGCAGGCAGAGAGGGCACTGAAGCTTTCTTT
- TRBJ2-2 - TRBV11-2 CASSPRKMGFKPGELFF TGTGCCAGCAGCCCCCGGAAGATGGGGTTCAAACCCGGGGAGCTGTTTTTT
- TRBJ2-1 TRBD2 TRBV18 CASSQLLAGVSNEQFF TGTGCCAGCTCACAACTACTAGCGGGAGTATCAAATGAGCAGTTCTTC
- TRBJ1-2 - TRBV30 CAWSVQETRYGYTF TGTGCCTGGAGTGTACAGGAGACACGCTATGGCTACACCTTC
- TRBJ2-1 - TRBV4-1 CASSQEGGYNEQFF TGCGCCAGCAGCCAAGAAGGGGGATACAATGAGCAGTTCTTC
few TRBJ2-7 TRBD2 TRBV6-6 CASSRGSPTYEQYF TGTGCCAGCAGCCGCGGGAGTCCCACCTACGAGCAGTACTTC
few TRBJ2-5 - TRBV28 CASSLLGVVGTTETQYF TGTGCCAGCAGTTTATTGGGCGTGGTGGGCACCACCGAGACCCAGTACTTC
- TRBJ1-2 - TRBV7-3 CASSLREGGYTF TGTGCCAGCAGCTTAAGGGAGGGTGGCTACACCTTC
once TRBJ2-7 - TRBV5-4 CASSLDRDLEYF TGTGCCAGCAGCTTGGACCGGGACTTAGAGTACTTC
- TRBJ2-1 TRBD2 TRBV18 CASSPQRAGSGNEQFF TGTGCCAGCTCACCCCAAAGAGCGGGAAGTGGAAATGAGCAGTTCTTC
once TRBJ2-7 TRBD1 TRBV7-2 CASSQGQGALEQYF TGTGCCAGCAGCCAGGGACAGGGGGCTCTCGAGCAGTACTTC
many TRBJ2-1 - TRBV11-3 CASSLRPGSYNEQFF TGTGCCAGCAGCTTACGACCGGGGAGCTACAATGAGCAGTTCTTC
- TRBJ2-7 - TRBV19 CASSIRPWAPYEQYF TGTGCCAGTAGTATCAGACCCTGGGCCCCCTACGAGCAGTACTTC
few TRBJ2-7 - TRBV4-3 CASSQGGFGGYEQYF TGCGCCAGCAGCCAAGGGGGCTTCGGGGGCTACGAGCAGTACTTC
- TRBJ2-3 - TRBV11-3 CASSPVGTDTQYF TGTGCCAGCAGCCCGGTCGGAACAGATACGCAGTATTTT
- TRBJ2-2 TRBD1 TRBV6-6 CASSATGTENTGELFF TGTGCCAGCAGTGCCACCGGGACAGAGAACACCGGGGAGCTGTTTTTT
- TRBJ2-1 - TRBV2 CASSDSQGSYNEQFF TGTGCCAGCAGTGACTCTCAGGGGTCATACAATGAGCAGTTCTTC
many TRBJ2-3 TRBD2 TRBV20-1 CSLGTSLQYF TGCAGCCTGGGGACTAGCTTGCAGTATTTT
few TRBJ2-7 - TRBV2 CASSDGSSYEQYF TGTGCCAGCAGTGACGGGAGCTCCTACGAGCAGTACTTC
- TRBJ1-2 - TRBV7-8 CASSLDRGDGYTF TGTGCCAGCAGCTTAGATCGAGGCGACGGCTACACCTTC
- TRBJ1-2 - TRBV28 CASSPGGGWSYTF TGTGCCAGCAGTCCCGGCGGGGGTTGGAGCTACACCTTC